Shown below are 13 T cell receptor beta chains from a single sample sequenced in a study of OX40 agonist ivuxolimab in advanced cancers. Here immunoSEQ multiplex PCR was the method, and the copy in TCRdb shows in-frame clones only, minus some. The profile shows 50,000 to 55,000 clones, around 82% of them singletons. The sequencing used CD4+ or CD8+ T cells sorted from blood, collected in a trial of the OX40 agonist ivuxolimab. The receptors here all came from an adult with an advanced solid tumor such as melanoma, head and neck, liver or kidney cancer.

This clone was seen only once. The chain is built from TRBV11-2 and TRBJ2-7; D ambiguous. Germline V CDR1 and CDR2: SGHAT, FQNNGV. The CDR3 consists of 14 residues. The V gene lost 1 base and the J gene lost 7 bases, with 14 bases spanning the gap. CDR3 in amino acids: CASSLAADKTEQYF. The CDR3 DNA follows: TGTGCCAGCAGCTTAGCCGCGGATAAGACGGAGCAGTACTTC.

The chain recombines TRBV9 with TRBJ2-5; TRBD1 is a possible D gene (7 bases). Germline assignment: CDR1 SGDLS and CDR2 YYNGEE. Deletions cut 1 base from V and 1 base from J, with 11 bases between. The CDR3 runs to 15 residues. The CDR3 region is CASSVSGGSQETQYF. CDR3 in DNA: TGTGCCAGCAGCGTATCAGGGGGGAGCCAAGAGACCCAGTACTTC. Full variable domain (missing parts from reference TRBV9 and TRBJ2-5): DSGVTQTPKHLITATGQRVTLRCSPRSGDLSVYWYQQSLDQGLQFLIQYYNGEERAKGNILERFSAQQFPDLHSELNLSSLELGDSALYFCASSVSGGSQETQYFGPGTRLLVL.

The chain has TRBV5-6 and TRBJ2-1, with 12 bases lining up with TRBD1. After removal of 4 bases from V and 0 bases from J, the junction contained 5 bases not matched to a gene. The CDR3 runs to 17 residues. Looked up from germline, CDR1 is SGHDT and CDR2 is YYEEEE. DNA of the CDR3: TGTGCCAGCAGCAGGGACAGGGGGCTGGGCTCCTACAATGAGCAGTTCTTC. This translates into CASSRDRGLGSYNEQFF.

The chain couples TRBV12-5 to TRBJ1-5, with a possible D match to TRBD1 (5 bases). Between the trimmed V and J ends, which lost 6 bases and 6 bases, there was a span of 18 bases. This CDR3 has 15 amino acids. The germline gives CDR1 LGHNT, CDR2 FRNRAP. The CDR3 loop reads CASGSRGGIGQPQHF. CDR3 nucleotides: TGTGCTAGTGGCTCGAGGGGCGGAATTGGTCAGCCCCAGCATTTT.

The rearrangement joins TRBV7-2 to TRBJ2-6, with 7 bases fitting TRBD2. The CDR3 covers 17 residues. Germline assignment: CDR1 SGHTA and CDR2 FQGNSA. V shed 2 bases and J 1 base; nucleotides not matched to a gene: 5. The CDR3 bases are TGTGCCAGCAGCTTAAGGCGGGAGTGGTCTGGGGCCAACGTCCTGACTTTC. It specifies CASSLRREWSGANVLTF.

This clone was detected only a few times. J is TRBJ2-2 and V is TRBV7-3; 7 bases line up with TRBD1. With V trimmed by 5 bases and J by 3 bases, 6 bases remained unmatched. Germline lookup yields CDR1 SGHTA and CDR2 FQGTGA. The CDR3 is 15 amino acids. The DNA for the CDR3 is TGTGCCAGCAGCGCAACAGGGGCGGACACCGGGGAGCTGTTTTTT. It specifies CASSATGADTGELFF.

The chain uses TRBV7-9 and TRBJ1-4, with a possible D match to TRBD1 (5 bases). In germline, CDR1 is SEHNR, CDR2 FQNEAQ (reference sequence). The CDR3 runs 13 residues. V was cut by 2 bases and J by 7 bases, with 8 bases left in between. The CDR3 protein is CASSLRGGEKLFF. CDR3 coding DNA: TGTGCCAGCAGCTTAAGGGGTGGTGAAAAACTGTTTTTT.

The V and J genes are TRBV6-1 and TRBJ2-2; 8 bases are a match to TRBD2. The CDR3 runs to 15 residues. Losses at the gene ends were 4 bases for V and 4 bases for J; bases not matched to a gene: 5. Germline CDR1 reads MNHNS; CDR2 reads SASEGT. CDR3 DNA: TGTGCCAGCAGTGCGACTAGCGCGGGCACCGGGGAGCTGTTTTTT. Its translation: CASSATSAGTGELFF.

The chain has TRBV6-5 and TRBJ2-1, with 12 positions matching TRBD2. The ends lost 6 bases at V and 8 bases at J; junction bases unmatched: 8. CDR3 length: 15 residues. Germline V gene data show CDR1 as MNHEY and CDR2 as SVGAGI. The CDR3 nucleotides are TGTGCCAGCAGCACCTCTAGCGGGAGGGACTATGAGCAGTTCTTC. This sequence encodes CASSTSSGRDYEQFF.

The genes are TRBV11-3 and TRBJ2-5; TRBD1 matches 7 bases. The V segment lost 5 bases and the J segment 0 bases; nucleotides outside the gene matches: 6. CDR1 SGHNT and CDR2 YENEEA come from the germline V gene. The CDR3 runs to 15 residues. In DNA form, the CDR3 reads TGTGCCAGCAGCCCCAGGGACAGACACCAAGAGACCCAGTACTTC. Its translation: CASSPRDRHQETQYF.

The chain recombines TRBV29-1 with TRBJ2-7; D not resolved. V was pared by 0 bases and J by 7 bases, with 7 bases between. This CDR3 has 11 amino acids. The germline CDR1 and CDR2 sequences are SQVTM and ANQGSEA. CDR3 nucleotides: TGCAGCGTTGAAGAGGCGAGGGAGCAGTACTTC. Encoded protein: CSVEEAREQYF.

This clone was found once. The V call is TRBV6-5, the J call TRBJ1-5; 8 bases agree with TRBD1. Germline lookup yields CDR1 MNHEY and CDR2 SVGAGI. The V gene end was trimmed by 5 bases and the J gene end by 7 bases; junction bases not matched to a gene: 7. This CDR3 comprises 14 residues. The CDR3 region has the DNA TGTGCCAGCAGTCGGACAGGGCAGGGGCAGCCCCAGCATTTT. It is translated as CASSRTGQGQPQHF.

The chain employs TRBV10-1 and TRBJ1-1; 8 bases agree with TRBD1. From germline, CDR1 is WNHNN and CDR2 SYGVQD (reference sequence). The CDR3 is 11 residues long. The V and J ends lost 5 bases and 10 bases, in that order; junction bases with no gene match: 3. The CDR3, as DNA: TGCGCCAGCAGTCCCAGGGGGCGAGCTTTCTTT. Protein: CASSPRGRAFF.